This record concerns one TCR beta chain sequence. Which antigen it targets is not known. There are no base qualities to consult, and no much larger clone falls within one base. The collaborating institutions used their own protocols to collect whole blood in K2EDTA tubes. For TCRbeta analysis, collaborators shipped samples as frozen whole blood, isolated PBMCs, or DNA extracted from either of those sample types. From a lookup of the germline V gene (reference sequence), CDR1 and CDR2 are LNHDA and SQIVND. CDR3 length: 15 amino acids, cysteine to phenylalanine. The kept DNA is CDR3 alone, 45 bases in frame from the first base. Relative to germline, V is missing 5 bases and J is missing 1 base, with 8 bases of the junction outside any gene match. The sample is drawn from a study of blood T cell repertoires in COVID-19 (dated by TCRdb to 2019 to 2021). Regarding the study in general: Samples covering the acute and convalescent phases of COVID-19 were provided by collaborators in the United States, Italy and Spain. A freely available public database, intended as a resource for researchers studying the immune response to SARS-CoV-2, is where the repertoires were released. HLA class I and class II types, where available, came from metadata supplied by the sample provider rather than from assay-based typing. The material from the prospective study consisted of cDNA or gDNA derived from T cells, B-cell-depleted T cells, or PBMCs. A de-identified subject ID, COVID-19 status, age in years and sex were almost always included in the sample metadata. The dataset comprised deeply sampled blood TCRbeta repertoires from subjects exposed to, actively infected with, or recovered from COVID-19. The samples were drawn from two sources: the first 160 participants of the ongoing ImmuneRACE study, and some 1,300 subjects contributed by 6 global collaborators. Study-wide findings and limitations: The amount of clinical and demographic metadata varied by source and participant and was provided uncurated.

TCRbeta CDR3 regions were amplified from genomic DNA by means of the immunoSEQ Assay, a bias-controlled multiplex PCR. The study's own analysis went as follows. The number of nucleated cells in each sample was estimated from the amplification of reference gene primers within the assay. To quantify the absolute abundance of each unique TCRbeta CDR3 rearrangement, sequence reads were collapsed and filtered. For each sample, productive Simpson clonality was calculated as the square root of Simpson's diversity index across productive rearrangements. Held by TCRdb, this immuneACCESS table contains in-frame sequences only and omits some clones. Under half of the omission traces to an unresolved V gene where checked; the cause of the rest is unknown. That table gives V, J and clone size, and the DNA gave D and trimming. The sample table lists 250,000 to 300,000 clones, approximately 89% of them with a count of one. The ten largest clones take up under 15% of the sample.

The sequence links TRBV19 to TRBJ2-7; 7 central bases correspond to TRBD1. The source of this sequence is an older woman with acute or convalescent COVID-19. The sample consisted of peripheral blood. The CDR3 in this case is CASSQGVFYSYEQYF. The bases read TGTGCCAGTAGTCAGGGGGTTTTTTATTCCTACGAGCAGTACTTC.